This T cell receptor (beta chain) was found in a study of T cells in Graves' hyperthyroidism and ophthalmopathy. About the study: Peripheral blood samples were taken at initial diagnosis, prior to any treatment.

It was RNA transcripts that yielded the amplified TCR beta CDR3 regions. HTBI primers were the set used in a first-round RT-PCR of the TCR CDR3. TCRdb re-analysed the multiplex PCR reads in MiXCR, keeping a single row per CDR3 protein. This table holds about 640,000 distinct CDR3 sequences, less than 25% found once. Fresh peripheral blood, more than 8 ml of it, supplied the PBMCs. This TCR derives from a man aged 25 to 40 with Graves' ophthalmopathy. Material: blood.

For the CDR3, the DNA is TGCAGTGCTAGTGGGACAGGGTCCAGCGATGAGCAGTTCTTC. Translation: CSASGTGSSDEQFF. The rearrangement links TRBV20-1 to TRBJ2-1, with 9 positions matching TRBD1. V lost 3 bases, J lost 8 bases, and 8 bases stayed unmatched. Germline lookup yields CDR1 DFQATT and CDR2 SNEGSKA (reference sequence). The CDR3 length is 14 residues.